These 4 T cell receptor beta chains were sequenced from one sample in a study of graft-versus-host responses after intestinal transplantation. These receptors' antigens are unknown. Assay: immunoSEQ multiplex PCR; the TCRdb copy retains only in-frame clones and omits some. The table has approximately 99,000 clones, under 95% seen once. The material was unstimulated CD8+ T cells sorted from spleen or lymph node cells, obtained before transplant. The receptors come from a human donor who was the organ donor for an intestinal transplant.

This clone was observed once. The CDR3 DNA reads as TGTGCCAGCAGACCGGGACAGGGGACCGATGGGGATGGCTACACCTTC. As protein: CASRPGQGTDGDGYTF. The chain employs TRBV5-4 and TRBJ1-2; 10 nucleotides line up with TRBD1. The V gene end was trimmed by 5 bases and the J gene end by 6 bases; junction bases not matched to a gene: 13. Per germline, CDR1 SGHNT and CDR2 YYREEE (reference sequence). CDR3 size: 16 residues.

The chain combines TRBV2 with TRBJ1-1; unclear D gene. The CDR3 is made up of 13 amino acids. V gave up 6 bases and J gave up 0 bases, with 8 bases separating them. Looked up from germline, CDR1 is SNHLY and CDR2 is FYNNEI. CDR3 DNA: TGTGCCAGCAGCGAGATGATGAACACTGAAGCTTTCTTT. It codes for CASSEMMNTEAFF.

This chain connects TRBV19 to TRBJ1-5, with D unresolved. The CDR3 loop spans 15 amino acids. The germline V gene has CDR1 LNHDA and CDR2 SQIVND (reference sequence). Trimming stripped 4 bases from V and 0 bases from J, with 10 bases between. CDR3 amino acids: CASSNGLYSNQPQHF. DNA for the CDR3: TGTGCCAGTAGTAACGGACTTTATAGCAATCAGCCCCAGCATTTT. Combining the CDR3 with reference TRBV19 and TRBJ1-5 gives the whole variable domain DGGITQSPKYLFRKEGQNVTLSCEQNLNHDAMYWYRQDPGQGLRLIYYSQIVNDFQKGDIAEGYSVSREKKESFPLTVTSAQKNPTAFYLCASSNGLYSNQPQHFGDGTRLSIL.

The CDR3 here is CASSFFRQGRTGELFF. In nucleotides, the CDR3 is TGTGCCAGCAGCTTCTTTCGGCAGGGAAGAACCGGGGAGCTGTTTTTT. The chain joins TRBV11-2 to TRBJ2-2; D might be TRBD1 (5 bases). V lost 3 bases and J lost 5, with 16 bases in between. Per the germline V gene, CDR1 is SGHAT and CDR2 is FQNNGV. The CDR3 covers 16 residues.